This is a list of T cell receptor beta chains from one sample in a study of T cells in Graves' hyperthyroidism and ophthalmopathy. TCRdb re-derived calls from the multiplex PCR reads in MiXCR, one entry per CDR3 protein. This table holds about 560,000 distinct CDR3 sequences, around a sixth found once. The sequencing input was blood. Receptor source: a woman aged 25 to 39 with Graves' hyperthyroidism. CDR3s include the opening cysteine and the closing phenylalanine or tryptophan. Each record gives: clone size, J gene, D gene, V gene, CDR3 DNA, CDR3 protein. D genes are given only for firm matches. Not all rows give a size; the values are once, few, many and, for expanded clones, a class.

.,TRBJ2-7,.,TRBV7-2,TGTGCCAGCAGCAATAAGGGTGAGCAGTACTTC,CASSNKGEQYF
few,TRBJ1-3,.,TRBV5-1,TGCGCCAGCAGTCCGCTCGACGGAGACTCTGGAAACACCATATATTTT,CASSPLDGDSGNTIYF
.,TRBJ2-7,.,TRBV15,TGTGCCACCAGCAGAGTGCAGATCCAAGCCTACGAGCAGTACTTC,CATSRVQIQAYEQYF
few,TRBJ2-3,TRBD1,TRBV19,TGTGCCAGTAGTCCGGGACAGGGGGCGAGGGATACGCAGTATTTT,CASSPGQGARDTQYF
.,TRBJ2-7,TRBD1,TRBV5-6,TGTGCCAGCAGCTTAAGGACAGGGGCTCGGTGGGAGCAGTACTTC,CASSLRTGARWEQYF
many,TRBJ2-7,.,TRBV12-3/TRBV12-4,TGTGCCAGCAGAGCTCAACCGGTACCCTACGAGCAGTACTTC,CASRAQPVPYEQYF
many,TRBJ2-2,TRBD2,TRBV7-2,TGTGCCAGCAGCTTAATAGCGGGAGAGGGTCACGGGGAGCTGTTTTTT,CASSLIAGEGHGELFF
few,TRBJ2-1,TRBD2,TRBV11-3,TGTGCCAGCAGCCCTGGTGCTAGCGGGGTGAATGAGCAGTTCTTC,CASSPGASGVNEQFF
.,TRBJ2-3,.,TRBV11-2,TGTGCCAGCGGTCCAGGGGCAGATACGCAGTATTTT,CASGPGADTQYF
many,TRBJ1-6,.,TRBV7-6,TGTGCCAGCAGCGCCAGTGGCGTCAATTCACCCCTCCACTTT,CASSASGVNSPLHF
many,TRBJ2-3,TRBD2,TRBV30,TGTGCCTTCCGGACTAGCGGGACTGGGTATACGCAGTATTTT,CAFRTSGTGYTQYF
.,TRBJ2-3,TRBD2,TRBV5-4,TGTGCCAGCAGCCTGGGGGGCGGGAGGGGAGATACGCAGTATTTT,CASSLGGGRGDTQYF
many,TRBJ1-1,.,TRBV27,TGTGCCAGCAGTATACAGGGGAACACTGAAGCTTTCTTT,CASSIQGNTEAFF
many,TRBJ2-5,TRBD1,TRBV3-1,TGTGCCAGCAGCCCGGCAGGGACAGGGTTGGGAGAGACCCAGTACTTC,CASSPAGTGLGETQYF
.,TRBJ2-2,TRBD2,TRBV6-1,TGTGCCAGCAGTCGTGGGACTAGCGGAACAACCGGGGAGCTGTTTTTT,CASSRGTSGTTGELFF
many,TRBJ2-1,.,TRBV11-3,TGTGCCAGCAGCGCTTCGCCATACAATGAGCAGTTCTTC,CASSASPYNEQFF
few,TRBJ2-1,TRBD1,TRBV27,TGTGCCAGCGATCCAGGGGGACCATTTCCCAATGAGCAGTTCTTC,CASDPGGPFPNEQFF
many,TRBJ2-4,TRBD1,TRBV5-1,TGCGCCAGCAGCCTCGGGACAGGGGGAAAGGACATTCAGTACTTC,CASSLGTGGKDIQYF
many,TRBJ2-7,TRBD1,TRBV5-1,TGCGCCAGCAGCATGGACAGGTACGAGCAGTACTTC,CASSMDRYEQYF
.,TRBJ2-7,TRBD2,TRBV28,TGTGCCAGCAGCTCCCCCGGTAGCGGGAGGAGATACGAGCAGTACTTC,CASSSPGSGRRYEQYF
few,TRBJ2-4,.,TRBV29-1,TGCAGCGCCGAAACTGATCTAGCCAAAAACATTCAGTACTTC,CSAETDLAKNIQYF
many,TRBJ2-7,TRBD2,TRBV6-1,TGTGCCAGCAGCCCCAGACTAGCGGGAGGTTACGAGCAGTACTTC,CASSPRLAGGYEQYF
few,TRBJ1-6,.,TRBV5-1,TGCGCCAGCAACGAGGGGGGAGATAATTCACCCCTCCACTTT,CASNEGGDNSPLHF
.,TRBJ2-7,TRBD2,TRBV9,TGTGCCAGCAGCGTATCTAGCGGCAGATACAATGAGCAGTACTTC,CASSVSSGRYNEQYF
many,TRBJ1-5,TRBD1,TRBV12-3/TRBV12-4,TGTGCCAGCAGTTTAGCGGGACAGGGGACCAATCAGCCCCAGCATTTT,CASSLAGQGTNQPQHF
many,TRBJ2-5,TRBD1,TRBV7-2,TGTGCCAGCAGCCGGGACAGGGGCGCTTACCAAGAGACCCAGTACTTC,CASSRDRGAYQETQYF
many,TRBJ2-7,.,TRBV28,TGTGCCAGCAGTTACAACGGGGCAGACGAGCAGTACTTC,CASSYNGADEQYF
few,TRBJ1-2,.,TRBV5-6,TGTGCCAGCAGTCTGCGGGTAGACTATGGCTACACCTTC,CASSLRVDYGYTF
few,TRBJ2-2,.,TRBV7-2,TGTGCCAGCAGCCCGCAGTTCGGGGAGCTGTTTTTT,CASSPQFGELFF
.,TRBJ1-3,TRBD1,TRBV5-1,TGCGCCAGCAGCGTGGGACAGGGGGCGCTGGGGCCTGGAAACACCATATATTTT,CASSVGQGALGPGNTIYF
few,TRBJ2-1,TRBD2,TRBV12-5,TGTGCTAGCGCGACTATTAGCGGGAGGGCCTGGGAGCAGTTCTTC,CASATISGRAWEQFF
many,TRBJ2-7,TRBD2,TRBV28,TGTGCCAGCAGTTTAGGGCTAGCGGGAGGGCCGATCGGTTCTTCCTACGAGCAGTACTTC,CASSLGLAGGPIGSSYEQYF
many,TRBJ2-1,TRBD2,TRBV7-9,TGTGCCAGCAGCCATACGGGACTAGCGGGACAGATGAACAATGAGCAGTTCTTC,CASSHTGLAGQMNNEQFF
few,TRBJ1-2,TRBD1,TRBV5-6,TGTGCCAGCAGCTTGGATTGGACAGGGGGCTTGGGCTACACCTTC,CASSLDWTGGLGYTF
few,TRBJ2-2,.,TRBV7-7,TGTGCCAGCAGCTTTGGTGTACCGAACACCGGGGAGCTGTTTTTT,CASSFGVPNTGELFF
few,TRBJ1-6,TRBD1,TRBV6-2/TRBV6-3,TGTGCCAGCAGGCCGGGACAGAGGAATTCACCCCTCCACTTT,CASRPGQRNSPLHF
many,TRBJ1-4,.,TRBV18,TGTGCCAGCTCACCGGCCGGGGACAAAGGGCGAGAAAAACTGTTTTTT,CASSPAGDKGREKLFF
.,TRBJ1-2,.,TRBV10-2,TGCGCCAGCAGTGTATTAGGAGATATGGACTATGGCTACACCTTC,CASSVLGDMDYGYTF
many,TRBJ2-3,.,TRBV28,TGTGCCAGCAGGAATCCAGGGCCAGATACGCAGTATTTT,CASRNPGPDTQYF
many,TRBJ1-5,.,TRBV27,TGTGCCAGCAGACTTGACAGCTATCAGCCCCAGCATTTT,CASRLDSYQPQHF
.,TRBJ2-5,TRBD1,TRBV29-1,TGCAGCGTTGCTAGGGGGCCGGAGACCCAGTACTTC,CSVARGPETQYF
.,TRBJ2-7,TRBD2,TRBV11-2,TGTGCCAGCACCACCGGACTAGCCTACGAGCAGTACTTC,CASTTGLAYEQYF
.,TRBJ2-3,TRBD1,TRBV7-6,TGTGCCAGCAGCTTAAGGACAGGGAGCATAGATACGCAGTATTTT,CASSLRTGSIDTQYF
many,TRBJ1-1,.,TRBV6-1,TGTGCCAGCAGGAGAGTAGGGACCTACACTGCTGAAGCTTTCTTT,CASRRVGTYTAEAFF
.,TRBJ2-7,.,TRBV12-3/TRBV12-4,TGTGCCAGCTCGGCTGAGGGGACCACCTACGAGCAGTACTTC,CASSAEGTTYEQYF
once,TRBJ2-1,TRBD2,TRBV28,TGTGCCAGCAGCCAAGGACTAGCCGGCTACGAGCAGTTCTTC,CASSQGLAGYEQFF
few,TRBJ1-2,.,TRBV6-5,TGTGCCAGCAGTTACCTAGCAGGGAAAAATGGCTACACCTTC,CASSYLAGKNGYTF
.,TRBJ2-2,.,TRBV6-1,TGTGCCAGCAGTAAGGGACGGGGAGGCTCAAACACCGGGGAGCTGTTTTTT,CASSKGRGGSNTGELFF
.,TRBJ2-1,TRBD1,TRBV19,TGTGCCAGTAGTCCTGAATATACCGGGACAGTGGGTGAGCAGTTCTTC,CASSPEYTGTVGEQFF
many,TRBJ2-2,.,TRBV28,TGTGCCAGCAGTTTCAGGCAGGCGAACACCGGGGAGCTGTTTTTT,CASSFRQANTGELFF
many,TRBJ2-1,.,TRBV20-1,TGCAGTGCTATAGTTCGGAGCCGTAACAATGAGCAGTTCTTC,CSAIVRSRNNEQFF